This T cell receptor beta chain was retrieved from a study of blood T cell repertoires in COVID-19. Assay: immunoSEQ multiplex PCR; the TCRdb copy retains only in-frame clones and omits some. The data hold roughly 170,000 clones, with 82% observed a single time. This clone has only one observation. Residents of 24 US areas, aged roughly 18 to 89 years, made up the participants. Assignment of participants to cohorts was predicated upon participant-reported clinical history. The study counted Cohort 3 donors as recovered given two negative PCRs, clearance, or symptom resolution. The germline V gene encodes CDR1 LGHDT and CDR2 YNNKEL (reference sequence). The CDR3 is 13 amino acids. V shed 3 bases, J shed 6 bases, and the junction held 1 base outside the gene matches.

The rearrangement links TRBV3-1 (or the pseudogene TRBV3-2) to TRBJ1-5; 8 bases are a match to TRBD1. The specimen was PBMCs or T cells enriched from blood (not recorded which). This receptor was obtained from a man between 60 and 70 years old who had recovered from COVID-19. Here the CDR3 DNA reads TGTGCCAGCAGCCAGACAGGGGCTCAGCCCCAGCATTTT. Protein: CASSQTGAQPQHF.